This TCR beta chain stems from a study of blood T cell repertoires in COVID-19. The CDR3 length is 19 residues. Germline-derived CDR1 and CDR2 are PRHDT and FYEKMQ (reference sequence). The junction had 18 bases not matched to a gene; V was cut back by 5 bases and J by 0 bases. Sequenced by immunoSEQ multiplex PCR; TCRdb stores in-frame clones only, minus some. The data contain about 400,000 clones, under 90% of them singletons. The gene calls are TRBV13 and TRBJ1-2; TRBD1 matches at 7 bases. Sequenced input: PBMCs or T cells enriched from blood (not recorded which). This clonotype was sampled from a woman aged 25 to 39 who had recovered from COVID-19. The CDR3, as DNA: TGTGCCAGCAGCACCAGGGACAGTGAACGTGAATCAGCTAACTATGGCTACACCTTC. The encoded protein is CASSTRDSERESANYGYTF.